The clone carrying this TCR beta chain was seen a handful of times. This CDR3 is built from 14 residues. In germline, CDR1 is SNHLY, CDR2 FYNNEI. After removal of 6 bases from V and 6 bases from J, the junction contained 5 bases not matched to a gene. The data derive from a study of T-cell memory formation after mild COVID-19. Across the study: Among the donors, TCR clusters were largely specific to each donor.

TCRdb reprocessed the 5' RACE reads via MiXCR and lists one record per CDR3 protein. The data hold under 50,000 distinct CDR3 sequences, with less than 35% observed a single time. This receptor was taken from a man younger than 35 who had mild COVID-19 (a few samples of this study predate the infection). Cell type and time point are not known. The chain couples TRBV2 to TRBJ2-1, with 10 nucleotides matching TRBD1. Sequenced sample: PBMCs or a T cell subset sorted from them (not recorded which). For the CDR3, the DNA is TGTGCCAGCAGATTCGACAGGGGGCCCAATGAGCAGTTCTTC. This sequence encodes CASRFDRGPNEQFF.